The entry below describes one T cell receptor beta chain. From germline, CDR1 is SGHTA and CDR2 FQGNSA. Trimming took 1 base from V and 7 from J, leaving 8 bases between them. CDR3 length: 13 residues. Method: immunoSEQ multiplex PCR; TCRdb's copy keeps in-frame clones and lacks some. The sample has about 120,000 clones; 85% to 90% are singletons. These data come from a study of blood T cell repertoires in COVID-19. Sequenced input: peripheral blood. The chain recombines TRBV7-2 with TRBJ2-1; D is ambiguous. The TCR comes from an older woman with acute or convalescent COVID-19. CDR3 residues: CASSLGLLNEQFF. The CDR3 coding sequence is TGTGCCAGCAGCTTAGGACTTTTGAATGAGCAGTTCTTC. Full variable domain (rest looked up from reference TRBV7-2 and TRBJ2-1): GAGVSQSPSNKVTEKGKDVELRCDPISGHTALYWYRQSLGQGLEFLIYFQGNSAPDKSGLPSDRFSAERTGGSVSTLTIQRTQQEDSAVYLCASSLGLLNEQFFGPGTRLTVL.